Below, one TCR beta chain is given with its context. The method was immunoSEQ multiplex PCR; TCRdb's version includes in-frame clones alone and lacks a portion of them. The repertoire holds a few hundred thousand clones, with around 80% as singletons. The V end lost 3 bases, the J end lost 9 bases, and 12 bases lay between the germline ends. Germline V gene data show CDR1 as LNHDA and CDR2 as SQIVND (reference sequence). The CDR3 sequence is 14 residues long. This entry comes from a study of blood T cell repertoires in COVID-19. Study overall: In each case, the material was cDNA or gDNA derived from T cells, B-cell-depleted T cells, or PBMCs.

The TCR comes from a woman in her thirties or forties who had recovered from COVID-19. The rearrangement uses TRBV19 and TRBJ1-6; D might be TRBD1 (6 bases). Sequencing was performed on peripheral blood. In nucleotides, the CDR3 is TGTGCCAGTAGTATCGACACAGGGCTTTCACCCCTCCACTTT. Residues: CASSIDTGLSPLHF.